This TCR beta chain emerged from a study of cytomegalovirus exposure and HLA in healthy donors. Study-level points and caveats: It was found in a later analysis that first-cohort TCR clusters tended to co-occur in the 100 to 150 validation repertoires.

The method was immunoSEQ multiplex PCR; TCRdb's version includes in-frame clones alone and lacks a portion of them. The table includes fewer than 350,000 clones, roughly 90% detected once. The donors belonged to the roughly 120-subject validation cohort, separate from the approximately 700-subject first cohort. J gave up 10 bases and V 6 bases, and 5 bases lay outside the gene matches. The CDR3 runs to 13 residues. Germline values: CDR1 MNHNS, CDR2 SASEGT. This clone was seen a few times. The antigen is not known. V usage is TRBV6-1 and J usage is TRBJ1-6, with TRBD1 matching 8 bases. Sequenced material: PBMCs. The sequence was collected from a woman aged 18-29 years in good health and CMV-seronegative. CDR3 in DNA: TGTGCCAGCAGGACAGGGGTGGACTCACCCCTCCACTTT. It yields the protein CASRTGVDSPLHF.